A single TCR beta chain is shown here with its context. The antigen remains undetermined. Ten milliliters of peripheral blood were drawn from each donor into EDTA-treated tubes. Through a sample-barcoded 5' primer and a J-beta primer mix, a second PCR was run for roughly 7 to 11 cycles. Every cDNA was tagged by a template-switch adaptor with 12 random nucleotides. Per-sample output comprised a minimum of 3 million paired-end reads containing CDR3. TCRdb reprocessed the 5' RACE reads via MiXCR and lists one record per CDR3 protein. The sample records a few hundred thousand distinct CDR3 sequences, 45% to 60% being singletons. The data stem from a study of blood T cells in healthy people across ages. The germline V gene has CDR1 SNHLY and CDR2 FYNNEI. This CDR3 is built from 14 residues. The V and J ends lost 3 bases and 3 bases respectively, with 11 bases between them. Whole-study results and caveats: A greater number of naive CD4+ cells and higher diversity distinguished long-lived donors from aged donors.

The specimen was blood. The sequence came from a man between 60 and 75 years old in good health. The chain recombines TRBV2 with TRBJ1-2; tentative D call: TRBD1 (5 bases). This CDR3 is CASSDGQGDYGYTF. The CDR3 nucleotides are TGTGCCAGCAGTGACGGGCAGGGTGACTATGGCTACACCTTC.